The rows below give T cell receptor beta chains drawn from one sample of a study of T cells in Graves' hyperthyroidism and ophthalmopathy. TCRdb processed the multiplex PCR reads anew with MiXCR; each CDR3 protein has one entry. The data contain around 35,000 distinct CDR3 sequences, roughly half of them singletons. The sample was blood. All receptors derive from a woman aged 35 to 49 with Graves' ophthalmopathy. CDR3s include the opening cysteine and the closing phenylalanine or tryptophan. The D gene is left open where the match is weak. The size field is filled for only some rows; it gives once, few, many or a size class.

j_call: TRBJ1-3
d_call: TRBD1
clone_size: -
v_call: TRBV29-1
cdr3_nt: TGCAGCGCTCTGGACCCCGGGACAGGGGATCGAAACACCATATATTTT
cdr3_aa: CSALDPGTGDRNTIYF

j_call: TRBJ2-1
d_call: TRBD2
clone_size: -
v_call: TRBV10-2
cdr3_nt: TGCGCCAGCAGTGATAGTGGTTTGGTACGAACGGGAGGGGACAATGAGCAGTTCTTC
cdr3_aa: CASSDSGLVRTGGDNEQFF

j_call: TRBJ1-1
d_call: TRBD1
clone_size: many
v_call: TRBV12-3/TRBV12-4
cdr3_nt: TGTGCCAGCAGCTCGACAGGGGAAACTGAAGCTTTCTTT
cdr3_aa: CASSSTGETEAFF

j_call: TRBJ2-2
d_call: -
clone_size: many
v_call: TRBV27
cdr3_nt: TGTGCCAGCAGTGCGCAACTAGCCGGGGAGCTGTTTTTT
cdr3_aa: CASSAQLAGELFF

j_call: TRBJ1-1
d_call: -
clone_size: -
v_call: TRBV28
cdr3_nt: TGTGCCAGCAGTTTGAGGACCGACCTCGGAGGAGCTGAAGCTTTCTTT
cdr3_aa: CASSLRTDLGGAEAFF

j_call: TRBJ1-2
d_call: TRBD1
clone_size: -
v_call: TRBV7-9
cdr3_nt: TGTGCCAGCGGGAGGGACAGTTCCTATGGCTACACCTTC
cdr3_aa: CASGRDSSYGYTF

j_call: TRBJ2-1
d_call: TRBD1
clone_size: -
v_call: TRBV7-7
cdr3_nt: TGTGCTAGCAGCTTCTCAGGACAGGGACGGGGTGAGCAGTTCTTC
cdr3_aa: CASSFSGQGRGEQFF

j_call: TRBJ2-3
d_call: -
clone_size: -
v_call: TRBV7-3
cdr3_nt: TGTGCTAGCAGCTTAGTCGGGGGGCCAGATACGCAGTATTTT
cdr3_aa: CASSLVGGPDTQYF

j_call: TRBJ2-7
d_call: TRBD1
clone_size: many
v_call: TRBV5-5
cdr3_nt: TGTGCCAGCAGCTTGGGAGGGACAGGGGTCGTTTACGAGCAGTACTTC
cdr3_aa: CASSLGGTGVVYEQYF

j_call: TRBJ1-5
d_call: -
clone_size: -
v_call: TRBV24-1
cdr3_nt: TGTGCCACCAGTGATCGTAGAAACACTGACTTCAATCAGCCCCAGCATTTT
cdr3_aa: CATSDRRNTDFNQPQHF

j_call: TRBJ1-1
d_call: TRBD1
clone_size: -
v_call: TRBV10-3
cdr3_nt: TGTGCCATATCGGACAGGGGTGGAAACACTGAAGCTTTCTTT
cdr3_aa: CAISDRGGNTEAFF

j_call: TRBJ2-6
d_call: -
clone_size: few
v_call: TRBV6-5
cdr3_nt: TGTGCCAGCAGTTACCGATACAGGGCCTACGTCCTGACTTTC
cdr3_aa: CASSYRYRAYVLTF

j_call: TRBJ1-4
d_call: TRBD1
clone_size: -
v_call: TRBV29-1
cdr3_nt: TGCAGCGTTGCCTCAACCGGGACAGGGTCTGAAAAACTGTTTTTT
cdr3_aa: CSVASTGTGSEKLFF

j_call: TRBJ2-1
d_call: -
clone_size: -
v_call: TRBV5-1
cdr3_nt: TGCACCAGCAGCTTGGTGGGTGAAGCCGGCAATGAGCAGTTCTTC
cdr3_aa: CTSSLVGEAGNEQFF

j_call: TRBJ2-6
d_call: -
clone_size: many
v_call: TRBV6-5
cdr3_nt: TGTGCCAGCAGTTACTGGCGAGTTGCTGGGGCCAACGTCCTGACTTTC
cdr3_aa: CASSYWRVAGANVLTF